The 6 T cell receptor beta chains below were found in one sample sequenced in a study of blood T cell repertoires in COVID-19 (dated by TCRdb to about 2020). The library came from the immunoSEQ multiplex PCR assay. TCRdb limited this immuneACCESS table to in-frame rearrangements with V and J called. A share of clones is missing; checked studies link under half to unresolved V genes, and the rest is unexplained. For this sample there are a few hundred thousand clones; about 85% appear just once. Less than 3% of the sample is taken by the ten largest. The sample comprised PBMCs or T cells enriched from blood (not recorded which). All receptors come from a woman in her forties or fifties who had recovered from COVID-19.

The chain uses TRBV7-2 and TRBJ2-7; 8 nucleotides align to TRBD1. Trimming cost V 5 bases and J 1 base; bases outside gene matches: 7. The CDR3 contains 15 residues. Germline CDR1 and CDR2: SGHTA and FQGNSA. The CDR3 DNA follows: TGTGCCAGCAGCACAGAACAGGGGGTATCCTACGAGCAGTACTTC. Its protein is CASSTEQGVSYEQYF.

This chain connects TRBV7-9 to TRBJ2-2; a weak D match, TRBD2 (5 bases). From germline, CDR1 is SEHNR and CDR2 FQNEAQ (reference sequence). Between the trimmed V and J ends, which lost 2 bases and 0 bases, there was a span of 7 bases. This CDR3 contains 15 residues. Here the CDR3 reads CASSLRLPNTGELFF. DNA of the CDR3: TGTGCCAGCAGCTTAAGACTACCGAACACCGGGGAGCTGTTTTTT. Full variable domain (remainder filled in from reference TRBV7-9 and TRBJ2-2): DTGVSQNPRHKITKRGQNVTFRCDPISEHNRLYWYRQTLGQGPEFLTYFQNEAQLEKSRLLSDRFSAERPKGSFSTLEIQRTEQGDSAMYLCASSLRLPNTGELFFGEGSRLTVL.

This rearrangement joins TRBV4-3 to TRBJ2-3; D call uncertain. The CDR3 length is 14 residues. Germline loops: CDR1 LGHNA, CDR2 YSLEER. Trimming removed 1 base from V and 4 bases from J, with 9 bases in between. CDR3 in DNA: TGCGCCAGCAGCCAAGTCGTCTTCTCAGATACGCAGTATTTT. It specifies CASSQVVFSDTQYF.

For the CDR3, the DNA is TGTGCCAGCAGCGTAAAAGGGGGTAACTATGGCTACACCTTC. Protein product: CASSVKGGNYGYTF. The V gene is TRBV9, the J gene TRBJ1-2, with D maybe TRBD1 (6 bases). This CDR3 contains 14 residues. Germline V gene sequence: CDR1 SGDLS, CDR2 YYNGEE. Trimming took 1 base from V and 1 from J, leaving 8 bases between them.

This sequence joins TRBV9 and TRBJ1-1; no clear D. This CDR3 has 15 amino acids. Germline-derived CDR1 and CDR2 are SGDLS and YYNGEE. The V gene lost 0 bases and the J gene lost 6 bases, with 15 bases spanning the gap. This CDR3 reads CASSVVEEWVPEAFF. CDR3 nucleotides: TGTGCCAGCAGCGTAGTTGAGGAGTGGGTTCCTGAAGCTTTCTTT.

In nucleotides, the CDR3 is TGTGCCAGTAGTCCCTACCAAGGGGCGAACACTGAAGCTTTCTTT. Encoded protein: CASSPYQGANTEAFF. The chain carries TRBV19 and TRBJ1-1; D is possibly TRBD1 (5 bases). This CDR3 is built from 15 residues. Germline V CDR1 and CDR2: LNHDA, SQIVND (reference sequence). The ends were cut back, 5 bases at V and 1 base at J, with 14 bases in the middle. The whole variable domain, filled in from reference TRBV19 and TRBJ1-1, reads DGGITQSPKYLFRKEGQNVTLSCEQNLNHDAMYWYRQDPGQGLRLIYYSQIVNDFQKGDIAEGYSVSREKKESFPLTVTSAQKNPTAFYLCASSPYQGANTEAFFGQGTRLTVV.